Described below is a single T cell receptor (beta chain) sequence and its context. Its specific antigen is unknown. No much larger clone exists at a distance of one base, and base qualities are not known. In the germline V gene, CDR1 corresponds to SGHAT and CDR2 to FQNNGV. The CDR3 sequence holds 16 residues, the cysteine and phenylalanine included. Of all the DNA, just the CDR3 is kept, 48 bases in frame from base 1. Between the V and J ends, shortened by 4 bases and 4 bases respectively, the junction contains 20 bases. Donors were healthy HIV-negative adults with no recently reported acute infections or vaccinations. Every donor was a Caucasian adult living in Nashville, Tennessee, USA. Magnetic negative selection was used to enrich CD4+ T cells, after which naive cells were positively selected on CD45RA and the negative fraction became the memory subset. After blood collection by leukapheresis, PBMCs were isolated using Ficoll-Histopaque density gradient centrifugation and then cryopreserved in the vapor phase of liquid nitrogen. Analytical flow cytometry was used to check the purity and quantity of every magnetically sorted T cell population. Genomic DNA was isolated from every sorted fraction and measured by UV absorbance on a Nanodrop 2000c.

The entry originates in a study of shared clonotypes between healthy human individuals (dated by TCRdb to about 2020). Background on the whole study: The cohort included a few men and a couple of women between 18 and 49 years of age. Per donor, three plates each were used for CD4 naive and CD4 memory, two for CD8 naive, and one for CD8 memory. To estimate repertoire size and how much clonotype sharing occurs between individuals, the study deeply sequenced the blood TCR repertoires of roughly 5 healthy adults. Different laboratories and diverse techniques were used to prepare libraries and sequence TCR repertoires, to increase sequencing depth and limit assay-specific biases. Per donor, leukapheresis produced somewhere between about 0.9 and 9.5 billion PBMCs.

Broad study findings and their caveats: Naive subsets generally had larger estimated clonotype richness than memory subsets. Approximately 5% of naive CD4, roughly 3.6% of naive CD8, 2.3% of memory CD4, and around 0.4% of memory CD8 clonotypes were shared across several donors. Higher generation probabilities were observed for clonotypes shared by all four sorted-subset donors than for non-shared clonotypes. Based on pairwise subsampling, the degree of clonotype sharing among donors was expected to be affected by sequencing depth. Only blood was sampled, and tissue TCR repertoires likely differ from those in blood. Rarefaction of sorted-subset datasets indicated incomplete sequencing despite the large sequencing depth. The small number of donors limited the genetic and exposure-history diversity represented.

Using the deep immunoSEQ assay, TCR CDR3 regions were amplified from genomic DNA by multiplex PCR. For each cell subset, the extracted genomic DNA was distributed evenly across all wells of several immunoSEQ 96-well plates, and each plate served as one replicate. For sorted subsets, each replicate PCR was loaded with 200 ng genomic DNA, equivalent to 30,000 or so T cell genomes. The purified libraries were quantified using a Qubit 3.0 fluorometer, sized with a Bioanalyzer 2100, and then quantified again using the KAPA Library Quantification kit. Every immunoSEQ 96-well plate was sequenced on a dedicated single-read 150-cycle Illumina NextSeq 550 flow cell. Per the original workflow: Because the immunoSEQ output included only junctional sequences and no quality scores, the filtering could not be the same as the filtering used for full-length reads. To assign V/J genes and CDR3, sequences were annotated against IMGT germline references using PyIR, a Python wrapper for IgBLAST v1.9. Reads were filtered out if the reads had weak V/J assignments (E-value above 1e-6), no CDR3, stop codons, out-of-frame junctions, or ambiguous translated residues. A V3J clonotype was defined by an identical inferred V gene, J gene, and CDR3 amino acid sequence. Percentage overlap between repertoires was calculated by dividing the number of shared unique clonotypes by the size of the smaller repertoire. Repertoire richness was assessed with RTK rarefaction, the Chao1 estimator, and Recon v2.1 estimates of unobserved clonotypes. Generation probabilities for all TCRbeta clonotypes obtained by the gDNA method from a handful of donors were computed using OLGA. Sourced from immuneACCESS, this table was stored by TCRdb with only in-frame sequences that have V and J called. A share of the clones is absent; for the studies checked, an unresolved V gene accounts for under half, and the remainder has no known explanation. The V and J calls and clone size are taken from that table; D and trimming were inferred from the DNA. This sample holds roughly 2.2 million clones; roughly 93% were observed only once. About 0.39% of the sample is taken by the ten largest.

Sequenced material: naive CD4+ T cells from PBMCs. Reading the label with the study, this specimen's cell subset or site is: CD45RA+ positively selected. This TCR was recovered from a man younger than 30 in good health. Some clones in this sample may be carry-over from other donors' samples. The chain links TRBV11-2 with TRBJ2-7; the D region is possibly TRBD1 or TRBD2, each matching across 5 bases. Here is the DNA: TGTGCCAGCAGCTCCCCCCGGGACGCCACCTTATACGAGCAGTACTTC. It translates to CASSSPRDATLYEQYF.